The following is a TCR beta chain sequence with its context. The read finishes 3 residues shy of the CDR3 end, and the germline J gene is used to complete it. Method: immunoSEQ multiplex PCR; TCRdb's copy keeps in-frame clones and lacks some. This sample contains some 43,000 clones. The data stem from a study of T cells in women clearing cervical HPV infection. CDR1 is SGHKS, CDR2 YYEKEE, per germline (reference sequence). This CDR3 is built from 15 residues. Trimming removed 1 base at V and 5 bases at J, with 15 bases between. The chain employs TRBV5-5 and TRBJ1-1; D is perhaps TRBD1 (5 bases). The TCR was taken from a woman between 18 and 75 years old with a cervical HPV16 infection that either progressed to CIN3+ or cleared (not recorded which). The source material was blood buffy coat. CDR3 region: CASSLSRAGWTEAFF. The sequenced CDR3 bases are TGTGCCAGCAGCTTGAGTAGGGCAGGGTGGACTGAA.